The source of this T cell receptor beta chain is a study of T cells after yellow fever vaccination (dated by TCRdb to between 2019 and 2020). Turning to the overall study: Libraries from fractions with low cell numbers were prepared with the SMART-Seq v4 Ultra Low Input RNA kit. The cohort comprised two healthy male donors, one aged 18 to 29 and one aged 30 to 39 years. Bulk PBMC replicates and cell subsets were isolated from blood drawn at multiple timepoints before and after both primary and secondary immunization. To follow T-cell clones before and after primary and booster YFV17D yellow fever vaccination, bulk TCR alpha and beta repertoires were sequenced over time. The study at large found these results: Most clones expanded after primary vaccination (almost 98% of CD4 and approximately 86% of CD8) were re-detected after the booster, suggesting that broad memory maintenance occurred. Only two donors were included in the study, so the extent to which the findings can be generalized is limited. Computational filtering was needed because FACS-sorted repertoires could contain abundant contaminating clonotypes from the bulk population. A small share of clonotypes occurred in both CD4 and CD8 compartments, likely arising from convergent recombination. Compared with the primary T-cell response, the secondary T-cell response was weaker but faster, peaking on day 5 rather than day 15.

Sequencing used an Illumina NovaSeq 6000. TCR cDNA was synthesized by 5'RACE template switching, through which a universal primer site and unique molecular identifiers were introduced. Priming of cDNA synthesis was performed from both the TCR alpha and TCR beta constant segments. Library amplification used two PCR steps, and the second PCR step added sample barcodes and sequencing adapters. Sequencing of libraries was done on Illumina HiSeq 2500 (2x100 bp) or NovaSeq (2x150 bp). The authors' pipeline ran thus. Demultiplexing of reads and collapsing into UMI consensus sequences were performed with MIGEC, and V(D)J alignment was carried out with MiXCR. Vaccine-responding clonotypes were defined with edgeR using replicate PBMC samples, requiring FDR below 0.01 and a log2 fold change above 5 up to day 15. Each bulk clonotype received a CD4 or CD8 identity based on whether the sequenced CD4 or CD8 repertoire contained that clonotype at higher abundance. TCRdb reanalyzed the raw reads on its own, using fastp at Q25 for trimming and MiXCR for clone calling, and kept in-frame beta chains. Every CDR3 protein is listed once, alongside the most common genes and DNA of its rows. V and J calls and clone size were set by TCRdb, not the authors. The sample records 180,000 or so distinct CDR3 sequences, about 11% of which are singletons. 35% to 40% of the sample is held by the ten biggest clonotypes.

This clonotype has more than one count but fewer than ten. This receptor's antigen is unknown. No base qualities exist here, and no much larger clone lies one base off it. Reading from cysteine to phenylalanine, the CDR3 counts 18 amino acids. The DNA shown is the 54-base CDR3, in frame from base 1. V and J are truncated by 4 bases and 6 bases respectively, leaving an intervening sequence of 26 bases. The germline V gene yields SGHVS for CDR1 and FQNEAQ for CDR2. Interpreted using the paper, the treatment or condition label stands for: live attenuated yellow fever vaccine strain. PBMCs were isolated from peripheral blood using a standard Ficoll-Paque protocol. Dynabeads CD4 and CD8 positive selection kits were used to isolate CD4 and CD8 T-cell fractions. TriZol was used to extract RNA from bulk PBMCs, CD4 and CD8 fractions, and dextramer-positive and dextramer-negative fractions.

Material: CD8+ T cells sorted from PBMCs, obtained 15 days after the yellow fever booster vaccination. The source is a man aged 18 to 35 who received the YFV17D yellow fever vaccine. The chain is made from TRBV7-8 and TRBJ2-3; the D assignment is uncertain and may be TRBD1 or TRBD2, with 6 bases supporting each. The sequenced DNA is TGTGCCAGCAGCTGGGAACGGTCCGGGGGCGCTTCTTACGATACGCAGTATTTT. Translated, it gives CASSWERSGGASYDTQYF.